This T cell receptor beta chain was recorded in a study of blood T cell repertoires in COVID-19 (dated by TCRdb to 2020 to 2022). Some background on the complete study: Samples from collaborators originated in the United States, Italy and Spain and spanned both the acute and convalescent phases of COVID-19. The prospective study material was composed of cDNA or gDNA derived from T cells, B-cell-depleted T cells, or PBMCs. Where available, HLA class I and class II types were taken from metadata supplied by the sample provider and were not determined by assay-based typing. A freely available public database, intended as a resource for researchers studying the immune response to SARS-CoV-2, is where the repertoires were released. The samples were drawn from two sources: the first 160 participants of the ongoing ImmuneRACE study, and 1,200 or so subjects contributed by 6 global collaborators. Subjects who had been exposed to COVID-19, were actively infected with it, or had recovered from it provided the deeply sampled blood TCRbeta repertoires that made up the dataset. A de-identified subject ID, COVID-19 status, age in years and sex were almost always included in the sample metadata. On the study overall, not on this receptor specifically: How much clinical and demographic metadata was included differed by source and by participant, and the metadata was provided uncurated.

Compared with germline, V lacks 5 bases and J lacks 2 bases; bases without a gene match: 7. From the cysteine up to the phenylalanine, the CDR3 has a length of 15 residues. The CDR3 DNA has 45 bases and is translated from base 1. As encoded in the germline V gene, CDR1 is SGHRS while CDR2 is YFSETQ. TCRbeta CDR3 regions were amplified from genomic DNA by means of the immunoSEQ Assay, a bias-controlled multiplex PCR. Turning to the authors' computational methods: The number of nucleated cells in each sample was estimated from the amplification of reference gene primers within the assay. To quantify the absolute abundance of each unique TCRbeta CDR3 rearrangement, sequence reads were collapsed and filtered. For each sample, productive Simpson clonality was calculated by taking the square root of Simpson's diversity index across productive rearrangements. TCRdb carries this immuneACCESS record with in-frame sequences only. Its versions omit some clonotypes, under half of them owing to an unresolved V gene in the studies checked, with the rest unexplained. The D gene and trimming were derived from the DNA, and the V and J assignments and clone size from that table. The sample table holds some 60,000 clones, of which about nine tenths were seen once. Of the sample, roughly 6.2% falls within the top ten clones.

Each collaborating institution followed its own protocols to collect whole blood in K2EDTA tubes. Collaborator samples were shipped for TCRbeta analysis as frozen whole blood, isolated PBMCs, or DNA extracted from either sample type. Concerning this clone: The antigen it binds to is not known. Nothing much larger sits one base from this clone, and base qualities are not available.

Sequencing used peripheral blood. The sequence derives from a man between 40 and 49 years old with acute or convalescent COVID-19. The chain is made from TRBV5-1 and TRBJ2-5; 9 bases in the middle match TRBD2. Here is the DNA: TGCGCCAGCAGAACGGGACTAGCAGGACAAGAGACCCAGTACTTC. Translated, this gives CASRTGLAGQETQYF.